This T cell receptor (beta chain) derives from a study of cytomegalovirus exposure and HLA in healthy donors. Study results and caveats: Later on, analysis showed that most CMV-associated TCR beta chains appeared to be HLA-restricted.

Germline CDR1 is SGHVS and CDR2 is FQNEAQ. CDR3 length: 16 amino acids. J was trimmed by 6 bases and V by 5 bases; bases with no gene match: 11. As for this clone: Antigen unknown.

Regarding donors, all were healthy bone marrow donors. Primers for the PCR totalled 60 Vbeta and 13 Jbeta. Using immunoSEQ multiplex PCR, the repertoire was profiled, and TCRdb retains in-frame clones only, with some absent. The data contain a few hundred thousand clones, approximately 80% of them singletons. The origin of this receptor is a girl aged 5-17 years in good health and CMV-seronegative. Sequenced sample: PBMCs. V is TRBV7-8 and J is TRBJ2-1; 9 positions match TRBD1. The CDR3 protein is CASSPQRGTGTNEQFF. CDR3 bases: TGTGCCAGCAGCCCCCAGAGGGGGACAGGGACCAATGAGCAGTTCTTC.